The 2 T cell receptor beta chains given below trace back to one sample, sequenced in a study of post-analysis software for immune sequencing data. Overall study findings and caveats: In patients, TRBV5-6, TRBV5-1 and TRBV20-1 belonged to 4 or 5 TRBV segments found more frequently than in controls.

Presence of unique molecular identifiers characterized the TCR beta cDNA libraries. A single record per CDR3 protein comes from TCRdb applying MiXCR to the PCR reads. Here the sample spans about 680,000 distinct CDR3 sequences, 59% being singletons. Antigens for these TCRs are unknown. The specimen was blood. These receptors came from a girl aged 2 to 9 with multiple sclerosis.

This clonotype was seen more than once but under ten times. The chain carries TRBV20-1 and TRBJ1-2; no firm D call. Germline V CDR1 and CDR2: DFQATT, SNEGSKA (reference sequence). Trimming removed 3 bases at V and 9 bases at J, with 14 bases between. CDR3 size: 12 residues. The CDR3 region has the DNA TGCAGTGCTAGGGTCAACGGACCCCGCTACACCTTC. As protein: CSARVNGPRYTF.

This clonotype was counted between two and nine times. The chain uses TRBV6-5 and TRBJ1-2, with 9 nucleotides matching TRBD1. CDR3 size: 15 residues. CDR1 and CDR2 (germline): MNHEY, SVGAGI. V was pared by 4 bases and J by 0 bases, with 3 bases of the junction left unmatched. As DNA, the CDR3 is TGTGCCAGCAGTTCTCGACAGGGGGCTAACTATGGCTACACCTTC. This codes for CASSSRQGANYGYTF.